Sequencing of this T cell receptor (beta chain) was carried out in a study of blood T cell repertoires in COVID-19. Study-level information: From T cells, B-cell-depleted T cells, or PBMCs came the material, which was cDNA or gDNA.

Original analysis: Reference gene primer amplification yielded estimated nucleated cell counts. Only in-frame clones appear in the TCRdb table, and some are missing; sequencing was by immunoSEQ multiplex PCR. V, J and clone size reflect that table, while D and trimming were determined from the DNA. The sample has about 60,000 clones, about four fifths seen once; the top ten hold approximately 3.8%. Individuals aged about 18 to 89 years were recruited from about two dozen US areas. Researchers sorted participants into cohorts using their self-reported clinical history. The CDR3 has 16 residues. CDR1 is MDHEN, CDR2 SYDVKM, per germline. Trimming at V came to 6 bases and at J to 10 bases, leaving 14 bases not matched to a gene.

This clonotype originated in a woman aged 40-49 years with acute COVID-19. Specimen: PBMCs or T cells enriched from blood (not recorded which). The J gene is TRBJ1-6, the V gene TRBV28; 8 bases are a match to TRBD1. CDR3 nucleotide sequence: TGTGCCAGCAGCCGACAGGGGCCCTCCGGAGGGTCACCCCTCCACTTT. As protein: CASSRQGPSGGSPLHF.